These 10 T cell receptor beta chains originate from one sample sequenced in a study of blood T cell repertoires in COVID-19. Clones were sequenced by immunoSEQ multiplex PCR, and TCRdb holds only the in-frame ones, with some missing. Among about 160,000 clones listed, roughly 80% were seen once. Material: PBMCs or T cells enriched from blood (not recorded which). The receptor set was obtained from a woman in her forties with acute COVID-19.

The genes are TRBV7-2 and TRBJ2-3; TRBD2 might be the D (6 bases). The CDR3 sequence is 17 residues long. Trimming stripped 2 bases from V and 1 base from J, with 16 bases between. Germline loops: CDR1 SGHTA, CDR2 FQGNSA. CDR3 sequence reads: CASSLRGNAARTDTQYF. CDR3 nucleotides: TGTGCCAGCAGCTTACGCGGGAATGCAGCCCGCACAGATACGCAGTATTTT.

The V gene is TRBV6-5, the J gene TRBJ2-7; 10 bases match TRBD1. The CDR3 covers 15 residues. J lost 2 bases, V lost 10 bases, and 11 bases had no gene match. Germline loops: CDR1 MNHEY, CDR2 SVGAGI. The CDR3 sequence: CATGDRGQGAYEQYF. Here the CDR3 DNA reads TGTGCCACCGGGGACCGTGGACAGGGGGCCTACGAGCAGTACTTC.

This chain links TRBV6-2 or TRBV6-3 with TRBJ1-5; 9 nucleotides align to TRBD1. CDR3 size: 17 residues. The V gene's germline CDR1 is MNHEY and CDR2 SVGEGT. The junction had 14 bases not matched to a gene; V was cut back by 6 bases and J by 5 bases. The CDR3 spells CASSPLSGTGRYQPQHF. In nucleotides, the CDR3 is TGTGCCAGCAGCCCGTTATCCGGGACAGGGAGGTATCAGCCCCAGCATTTT.

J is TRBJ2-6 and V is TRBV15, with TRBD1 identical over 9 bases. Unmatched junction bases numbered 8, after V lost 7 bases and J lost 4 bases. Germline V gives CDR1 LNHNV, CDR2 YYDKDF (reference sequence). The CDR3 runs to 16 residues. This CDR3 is CATTLTGGSGANVLTF. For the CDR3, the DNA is TGTGCCACCACCCTGACAGGGGGTTCGGGGGCCAACGTCCTGACTTTC. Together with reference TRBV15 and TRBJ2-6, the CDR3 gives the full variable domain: DAMVIQNPRYQVTQFGKPVTLSCSQTLNHNVMYWYQQKSSQAPKLLFHYYDKDFNNEADTPDNFQSRRPNTSFCFLDIRSPGLGDTAMYLCATTLTGGSGANVLTFGAGSRLTVL.

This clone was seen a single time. The CDR3 loop reads CASSGDYKFQFF. CDR3 nucleotide sequence: TGTGCCAGCAGTGGGGACTATAAGTTTCAGTTCTTC. The chain combines TRBV2 with TRBJ2-1; 7 bases agree with TRBD2. Trimming took 4 bases from V and 13 from J; bases not matched to a gene: 7. CDR3 size: 12 residues. CDR1 is SNHLY and CDR2 is FYNNEI in the germline V gene.

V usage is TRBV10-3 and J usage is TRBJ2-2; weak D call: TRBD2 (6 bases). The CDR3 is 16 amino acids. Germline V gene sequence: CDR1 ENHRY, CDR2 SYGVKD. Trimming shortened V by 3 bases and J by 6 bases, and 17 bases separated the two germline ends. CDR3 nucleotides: TGTGCCATCAGTGAAGGCGGCAGGAGGGTGCCCGGGGAGCTGTTTTTT. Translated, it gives CAISEGGRRVPGELFF.

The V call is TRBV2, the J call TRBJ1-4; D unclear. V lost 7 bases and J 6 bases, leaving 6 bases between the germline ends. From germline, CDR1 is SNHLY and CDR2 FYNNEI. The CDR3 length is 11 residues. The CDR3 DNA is TGTGCCAGCACCGCGGATGAAAAACTGTTTTTT. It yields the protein CASTADEKLFF. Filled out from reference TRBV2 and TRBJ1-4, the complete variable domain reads EPEVTQTPSHQVTQMGQEVILRCVPISNHLYFYWYRQILGQKVEFLVSFYNNEISEKSEIFDDQFSVERPDGSNFTLKIRSTKLEDSAMYFCASTADEKLFFGSGTQLSVL.

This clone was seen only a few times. The CDR3 nucleotides read TGTGCCAGCAGACCCCTGTACCTGACAGGAGAAGCTTTCTTT. Protein product: CASRPLYLTGEAFF. This rearrangement joins TRBV11-2 to TRBJ1-1; possible D gene TRBD1, 6 bases. The CDR3 contains 14 residues. The germline V gene has CDR1 SGHAT and CDR2 FQNNGV. Deletions cut 6 bases from V and 8 bases from J, with 19 bases between.

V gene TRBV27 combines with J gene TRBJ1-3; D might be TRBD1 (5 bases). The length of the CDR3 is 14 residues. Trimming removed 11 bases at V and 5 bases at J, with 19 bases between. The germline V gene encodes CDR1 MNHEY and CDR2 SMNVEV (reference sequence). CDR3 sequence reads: CARKIRVSRNTIYF. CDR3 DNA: TGTGCCCGTAAAATCAGGGTTTCACGAAACACCATATATTTT.

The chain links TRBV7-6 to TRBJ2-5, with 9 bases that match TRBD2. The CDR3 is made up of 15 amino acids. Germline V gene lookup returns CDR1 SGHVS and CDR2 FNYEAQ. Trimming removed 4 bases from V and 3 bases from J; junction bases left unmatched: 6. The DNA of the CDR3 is TGTGCCAGCAGCTGGATGACTAGCGGAGAAGAGACCCAGTACTTC. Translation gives CASSWMTSGEETQYF.